This TCR beta chain was documented in a study of T cells in narcolepsy. General study results and limits: Comparing one patient's CSF and blood CD4+ clonotypes highlighted HCRT- and TRIB2-specific autoreactive clonotypes.

Produced via immunoSEQ multiplex PCR; TCRdb's table is partial and in-frame only. The repertoire holds 34,000 or so clones, with around 77% as singletons. This clone was observed once. The antigen is unknown. V dropped 2 bases and J dropped 2 bases, with 10 bases sitting between them. The CDR3 loop spans 14 amino acids. Germline V lookup: CDR1 MNHEY, CDR2 SVGAGI. The genes are TRBV6-5 and TRBJ2-7, with a possible D match to TRBD1 (6 bases). The sequenced material came from memory (CD45RA-) CD4+ T cells from blood. The TCR was taken from a human donor in good health. CDR3 amino acids: CASSYVDRTYEQYF. The CDR3 DNA is TGTGCCAGCAGTTACGTCGACAGGACCTACGAGCAGTACTTC.